A selection of T cell receptor beta chains follows, all from one sample in a study of shared clonotypes between healthy human individuals. Measured with immunoSEQ multiplex PCR; TCRdb has only the in-frame clones, and not every one. Of under 1 million clones in the sample, more than 85% are singletons; the top ten hold less than 25%. Sequencing used naive CD8+ T cells sorted from blood. The receptor set was obtained from a man aged 25-45 years in good health. CDR3s include the opening cysteine and the closing phenylalanine or tryptophan. The order of the fields is J gene, D gene, clone size, V gene, CDR3 protein, CDR3 DNA. A D gene is named only where the DNA matches it firmly. Expanded clones get a size class; other rows say once, few or many, or leave the size out.

j_gene: TRBJ1-1; d_gene: -; abundance: -; v_gene: TRBV10-2; CDR3aa: CASSGITTEAFF; CDR3nt: TGCGCCAGCAGTGGAATTACGACTGAAGCTTTCTTT
j_gene: TRBJ2-6; d_gene: -; abundance: -; v_gene: TRBV7-9; CDR3aa: CASNHRGQSGANVLTF; CDR3nt: TGTGCCAGCAACCACAGAGGCCAGTCTGGGGCCAACGTCCTGACTTTC
j_gene: TRBJ2-1; d_gene: -; abundance: -; v_gene: TRBV11-3; CDR3aa: CASSLIPRDNEQFF; CDR3nt: TGTGCCAGCAGCTTAATCCCCAGAGATAATGAGCAGTTCTTC
j_gene: TRBJ2-4; d_gene: -; abundance: -; v_gene: TRBV13; CDR3aa: CASSLGRDTENIQYF; CDR3nt: TGTGCCAGCAGCTTAGGGAGGGACACCGAAAACATTCAGTACTTC
j_gene: TRBJ1-4; d_gene: -; abundance: -; v_gene: TRBV7-9; CDR3aa: CASSSTSENEKLFF; CDR3nt: TGTGCCAGCAGCTCCACCAGCGAGAATGAAAAACTGTTTTTT
j_gene: TRBJ2-1; d_gene: TRBD2; abundance: -; v_gene: TRBV19; CDR3aa: CASSLGEGLQYNEQFF; CDR3nt: TGTGCCAGTAGTTTAGGGGAGGGCCTGCAGTACAATGAGCAGTTCTTC
j_gene: TRBJ2-3; d_gene: -; abundance: -; v_gene: TRBV7-6; CDR3aa: CASSYSAADTQYF; CDR3nt: TGTGCCAGCAGCTATTCTGCCGCAGATACGCAGTATTTT
j_gene: TRBJ1-5; d_gene: -; abundance: -; v_gene: TRBV7-8; CDR3aa: CASSSEVWSNQPQHF; CDR3nt: TGTGCCAGCAGCTCTGAGGTGTGGAGCAATCAGCCCCAGCATTTT
j_gene: TRBJ2-7; d_gene: TRBD1; abundance: -; v_gene: TRBV15; CDR3aa: CATSTRTGDHEQYF; CDR3nt: TGTGCCACCAGCACCCGGACAGGGGATCACGAGCAGTACTTC
j_gene: TRBJ2-7; d_gene: -; abundance: once; v_gene: TRBV9; CDR3aa: CASSVGIAGDEQYF; CDR3nt: TGTGCCAGCAGCGTGGGTATAGCAGGCGACGAGCAGTACTTC
j_gene: TRBJ1-1; d_gene: TRBD1; abundance: few; v_gene: TRBV7-6; CDR3aa: CASSLPGQGAAEAFF; CDR3nt: TGTGCCAGCAGCCTACCCGGACAGGGGGCCGCTGAAGCTTTCTTT
j_gene: TRBJ1-5; d_gene: -; abundance: -; v_gene: TRBV28; CDR3aa: CASREGDSNQPQHF; CDR3nt: TGTGCCAGTAGGGAGGGGGATAGCAATCAGCCCCAGCATTTT
j_gene: TRBJ1-1; d_gene: -; abundance: -; v_gene: TRBV2; CDR3aa: CASAGLPRTWAFF; CDR3nt: TGTGCCAGCGCGGGGCTCCCCCGCACCTGGGCTTTCTTT
j_gene: TRBJ2-7; d_gene: -; abundance: -; v_gene: TRBV6-1; CDR3aa: CASSEGLRGVGSYEQYF; CDR3nt: TGTGCCAGCAGTGAAGGACTTAGGGGCGTGGGCTCCTACGAGCAGTACTTC
j_gene: TRBJ2-1; d_gene: TRBD2; abundance: -; v_gene: TRBV4-3; CDR3aa: CASSQGWLAGSNEQFF; CDR3nt: TGCGCCAGCAGCCAAGGATGGCTAGCGGGAAGCAATGAGCAGTTCTTC
j_gene: TRBJ2-7; d_gene: -; abundance: -; v_gene: TRBV7-9; CDR3aa: CASSFETNNYEQYF; CDR3nt: TGTGCCAGCAGCTTTGAAACGAATAACTACGAGCAGTACTTC
j_gene: TRBJ2-7; d_gene: TRBD2; abundance: -; v_gene: TRBV7-8; CDR3aa: CASSLYWDREDEQYF; CDR3nt: TGTGCCAGCAGCCTGTATTGGGACCGGGAGGACGAGCAGTACTTC
j_gene: TRBJ1-5; d_gene: -; abundance: -; v_gene: TRBV27; CDR3aa: CASRGVINQPQHF; CDR3nt: TGTGCCAGCAGGGGGGTAATCAATCAGCCCCAGCATTTT
j_gene: TRBJ2-6; d_gene: -; abundance: -; v_gene: TRBV28; CDR3aa: CASSLGGTGANVLTF; CDR3nt: TGTGCCAGCAGCCTTGGGGGGACTGGGGCCAACGTCCTGACTTTC
j_gene: TRBJ2-5; d_gene: TRBD2; abundance: -; v_gene: TRBV4-1; CDR3aa: CASSQEGLAETQYF; CDR3nt: TGCGCCAGCAGCCAGGAGGGACTAGCGGAGACCCAGTACTTC
j_gene: TRBJ1-4; d_gene: -; abundance: -; v_gene: TRBV6-6; CDR3aa: CASSYSIGQGTEKLFF; CDR3nt: TGTGCCAGCAGTTACTCGATCGGGCAGGGAACCGAAAAACTGTTTTTT
j_gene: TRBJ1-2; d_gene: -; abundance: -; v_gene: TRBV29-1; CDR3aa: CSVEEDRGYTF; CDR3nt: TGCAGCGTTGAGGAGGACCGTGGCTACACCTTC
j_gene: TRBJ1-1; d_gene: TRBD1; abundance: few; v_gene: TRBV4-1; CDR3aa: CASSRGTGGNTEAFF; CDR3nt: TGCGCCAGCAGCCGAGGGACAGGGGGGAACACTGAAGCTTTCTTT
j_gene: TRBJ1-1; d_gene: -; abundance: -; v_gene: TRBV29-1; CDR3aa: CSGTVDSHEAFF; CDR3nt: TGCAGCGGGACCGTGGACAGTCATGAAGCTTTCTTT
j_gene: TRBJ2-1; d_gene: TRBD2; abundance: -; v_gene: TRBV27; CDR3aa: CASSLSGGYNEQFF; CDR3nt: TGTGCCAGCAGCCTTAGCGGGGGTTACAATGAGCAGTTCTTC
j_gene: TRBJ2-3; d_gene: -; abundance: -; v_gene: TRBV10-3; CDR3aa: CATTGAANTDTQYF; CDR3nt: TGTGCCACCACGGGGGCAGCCAACACAGATACGCAGTATTTT
j_gene: TRBJ2-2; d_gene: -; abundance: -; v_gene: TRBV6-5; CDR3aa: CASSLGSGFGGELFF; CDR3nt: TGTGCCAGCAGTCTCGGGTCGGGGTTCGGCGGGGAGCTGTTTTTT
j_gene: TRBJ2-1; d_gene: -; abundance: few; v_gene: TRBV19; CDR3aa: CASSTEGYNEQFF; CDR3nt: TGTGCCAGTAGTACGGAAGGGTACAATGAGCAGTTCTTC
j_gene: TRBJ2-1; d_gene: -; abundance: -; v_gene: TRBV28; CDR3aa: CASSSATNEQFF; CDR3nt: TGTGCCAGCAGTTCCGCAACGAATGAGCAGTTCTTC
j_gene: TRBJ1-2; d_gene: -; abundance: -; v_gene: TRBV9; CDR3aa: CASSVAGGFADGYTF; CDR3nt: TGTGCCAGCAGCGTAGCTGGGGGGTTCGCTGATGGCTACACCTTC
j_gene: TRBJ2-1; d_gene: -; abundance: -; v_gene: TRBV11-2; CDR3aa: CASSLGAGWGEQFF; CDR3nt: TGTGCCAGCAGCTTAGGGGCAGGGTGGGGTGAGCAGTTCTTC
j_gene: TRBJ1-1; d_gene: -; abundance: -; v_gene: TRBV29-1; CDR3aa: CSGLQGPGNTEAFF; CDR3nt: TGCAGCGGCCTACAGGGACCGGGGAACACTGAAGCTTTCTTT
j_gene: TRBJ2-3; d_gene: TRBD1; abundance: medium-sized; v_gene: TRBV5-3; CDR3aa: CARSHDRGKLRDTDTQYF; CDR3nt: TGTGCCAGAAGCCACGACAGGGGGAAACTTCGAGACACAGATACGCAGTATTTT
j_gene: TRBJ2-1; d_gene: -; abundance: -; v_gene: TRBV15; CDR3aa: CATRLAGGGRGQFF; CDR3nt: TGTGCCACCAGGTTGGCCGGAGGAGGGAGAGGGCAGTTCTTC
j_gene: TRBJ2-3; d_gene: -; abundance: -; v_gene: TRBV11-2; CDR3aa: CASSSRSKSFTDTQYF; CDR3nt: TGTGCCAGCAGCTCCCGTTCCAAGTCGTTCACAGATACGCAGTATTTT
j_gene: TRBJ2-7; d_gene: -; abundance: -; v_gene: TRBV11-2; CDR3aa: CASSLVGTYYEQYF; CDR3nt: TGTGCCAGCAGCTTAGTTGGGACATACTACGAGCAGTACTTC
j_gene: TRBJ1-3; d_gene: -; abundance: -; v_gene: TRBV7-2; CDR3aa: CASSLGTSGNTIYF; CDR3nt: TGTGCCAGCAGCTTAGGGACATCTGGAAACACCATATATTTT
j_gene: TRBJ2-1; d_gene: -; abundance: -; v_gene: TRBV30; CDR3aa: CAWSPDVSSYNEQFF; CDR3nt: TGTGCCTGGAGTCCAGACGTGAGCTCCTACAATGAGCAGTTCTTC
j_gene: TRBJ2-7; d_gene: TRBD2; abundance: -; v_gene: TRBV7-9; CDR3aa: CASSNLAGGYEQYF; CDR3nt: TGTGCCAGCAGCAATTTAGCGGGAGGATACGAGCAGTACTTC
j_gene: TRBJ2-7; d_gene: -; abundance: -; v_gene: TRBV5-4; CDR3aa: CASSPLVGGSYEQYF; CDR3nt: TGTGCCAGCAGCCCTCTTGTTGGGGGGAGTTACGAGCAGTACTTC
j_gene: TRBJ2-1; d_gene: -; abundance: once; v_gene: TRBV7-2; CDR3aa: CASSLRRGVDPYNEQFF; CDR3nt: TGTGCCAGCAGCTTAAGACGAGGGGTAGATCCCTACAATGAGCAGTTCTTC
j_gene: TRBJ2-7; d_gene: TRBD1; abundance: -; v_gene: TRBV9; CDR3aa: CASSVGGQGGAYEQYF; CDR3nt: TGTGCCAGCAGCGTAGGGGGACAGGGGGGAGCCTACGAGCAGTACTTC
j_gene: TRBJ2-3; d_gene: TRBD1; abundance: -; v_gene: TRBV7-8; CDR3aa: CASSPPDRGRADTQYF; CDR3nt: TGTGCCAGCAGCCCCCCCGACAGGGGGCGGGCAGATACGCAGTATTTT
j_gene: TRBJ1-2; d_gene: TRBD1; abundance: -; v_gene: TRBV4-2; CDR3aa: CASSHGTGEDYGYTF; CDR3nt: TGTGCCAGCAGCCACGGGACAGGGGAGGACTATGGCTACACCTTC
j_gene: TRBJ2-1; d_gene: -; abundance: -; v_gene: TRBV7-9; CDR3aa: CASSSQGTGHNEQFF; CDR3nt: TGTGCCAGCAGCTCTCAAGGGACGGGACACAATGAGCAGTTCTTC
j_gene: TRBJ2-1; d_gene: TRBD2; abundance: -; v_gene: TRBV9; CDR3aa: CASSVRLAGFGNEQFF; CDR3nt: TGTGCCAGCAGCGTGCGACTAGCGGGATTTGGTAATGAGCAGTTCTTC
j_gene: TRBJ1-1; d_gene: -; abundance: -; v_gene: TRBV27; CDR3aa: CASSLQVGGTEAFF; CDR3nt: TGTGCCAGCAGTTTACAGGTCGGGGGCACTGAAGCTTTCTTT
j_gene: TRBJ2-5; d_gene: -; abundance: -; v_gene: TRBV27; CDR3aa: CASSLLGETQYF; CDR3nt: TGTGCCAGCAGTTTACTCGGAGAGACCCAGTACTTC
j_gene: TRBJ2-7; d_gene: TRBD1; abundance: -; v_gene: TRBV29-1; CDR3aa: CSVGKGGVHSYEQYF; CDR3nt: TGCAGCGTTGGTAAAGGGGGCGTTCACTCCTACGAGCAGTACTTC
j_gene: TRBJ2-2; d_gene: -; abundance: once; v_gene: TRBV5-4; CDR3aa: CASSLGENTGELFF; CDR3nt: TGTGCCAGCAGCTTGGGCGAGAACACCGGGGAGCTGTTTTTT
j_gene: TRBJ2-3; d_gene: -; abundance: -; v_gene: TRBV11-2; CDR3aa: CASSSTHRLDTQYF; CDR3nt: TGTGCCAGCAGCTCCACCCACAGGTTAGATACGCAGTATTTT
j_gene: TRBJ2-1; d_gene: -; abundance: -; v_gene: TRBV30; CDR3aa: CAWNPSRERYNEQFF; CDR3nt: TGTGCCTGGAACCCCAGTCGGGAGCGGTACAATGAGCAGTTCTTC
j_gene: TRBJ1-1; d_gene: -; abundance: -; v_gene: TRBV5-5; CDR3aa: CASSPYMNTEAFF; CDR3nt: TGTGCCAGCAGCCCTTACATGAACACTGAAGCTTTCTTT
j_gene: TRBJ2-7; d_gene: TRBD2; abundance: -; v_gene: TRBV10-2; CDR3aa: CASSGLAGGGEQYF; CDR3nt: TGCGCCAGCAGTGGACTAGCGGGAGGAGGTGAGCAGTACTTC
j_gene: TRBJ2-1; d_gene: -; abundance: -; v_gene: TRBV6-6; CDR3aa: CASSYRLDREGEQFF; CDR3nt: TGTGCCAGCAGTTACCGTTTGGACAGGGAGGGTGAGCAGTTCTTC